The 20 T cell receptor beta chains reported below all come from one sample, sequenced in a study of shared clonotypes between healthy human individuals. Data came from immunoSEQ multiplex PCR; TCRdb stores just in-frame clones and leaves some out. Of a few hundred thousand clones detected, around 78% appear once; the ten largest clones hold around 12%. Sequenced: PBMCs. These receptors all stem from a woman aged 40 to 49 in good health. Some clones in this sample may be carry-over from other donors' samples.

The V call is TRBV5-1, the J call TRBJ2-7, with 7 positions matching TRBD1. Germline lookup yields CDR1 SGHRS and CDR2 YFSETQ. The CDR3 has 13 amino acids. Trimming at V came to 7 bases and at J to 5 bases, leaving 9 bases not matched to a gene. The DNA of the CDR3 is TGCGCCAGCCGCCAATCAGGGGGTGACGAGCAGTACTTC. Its translation is CASRQSGGDEQYF. Full variable domain (missing parts from reference TRBV5-1 and TRBJ2-7): KAGVTQTPRYLIKTRGQQVTLSCSPISGHRSVSWYQQTPGQGLQFLFEYFSETQRNKGNFPGRFSGRQFSNSRSEMNVSTLELGDSALYLCASRQSGGDEQYFGPGTRLTVT.

The chain recombines TRBV30 with TRBJ2-2; possible D gene TRBD2, 7 bases. Germline V lookup: CDR1 GTSNPN, CDR2 SVGIG (reference sequence). This CDR3 has 19 residues. With 1 base removed from V and 1 base from J, the gap between germline ends came to 22 bases. The CDR3 region has the DNA TGTGCCTGGAGTGGTTCTCTTTGGGGGCTAGCGGTGAACACCGGGGAGCTGTTTTTT. Protein sequence: CAWSGSLWGLAVNTGELFF.

CDR3 in DNA: TGTGCCAGCAGCCACCAACTAGCGGGAGAGGGGCAGTACTTC. Translated, it gives CASSHQLAGEGQYF. The V and J genes are TRBV14 and TRBJ2-7; 11 bases line up with TRBD2. Germline CDR1 SGHDN, CDR2 FVKESK. The CDR3 is made up of 14 amino acids. The ends lost 3 bases at V and 9 bases at J; junction bases unmatched: 7.

Note on this clone: Since a much larger clone is just one base distant, this may be a read error. The chain recombines TRBV6-5 with TRBJ2-7, with D possibly being TRBD1 (7 bases). The CDR3 runs to 14 residues. Trimming stripped 6 bases from V and 0 bases from J, with 12 bases between. In germline, CDR1 is MNHEY, CDR2 SVGAGI. As DNA, the CDR3 is TGTGCCAGCAGCCGCGGGACAGTCTCCTACGAGCAGTACTTC. Translating gives CASSRGTVSYEQYF.

V gene TRBV6-1 combines with J gene TRBJ2-1, with 7 bases identical to TRBD2. This CDR3 contains 16 residues. Germline V gives CDR1 MNHNS, CDR2 SASEGT. Unmatched junction bases numbered 8, after V lost 3 bases and J lost 3 bases. The CDR3 sequence is CASSDLTSSRYNEQFF. CDR3 bases: TGTGCCAGCAGTGATCTGACTAGCAGCCGCTACAATGAGCAGTTCTTC.

The chain couples TRBV6-5 to TRBJ2-3, with no clear D. V was shortened by 6 bases and J by 4 bases, with 5 bases between the two germline ends. This CDR3 has 11 amino acids. Germline assignment: CDR1 MNHEY and CDR2 SVGAGI. The DNA of the CDR3 is TGTGCCAGCAGCAAAGCAGATACGCAGTATTTT. Its translation is CASSKADTQYF.

This sequence joins TRBV28 and TRBJ2-7, with a possible D match to TRBD1 (6 bases). Germline loops: CDR1 MDHEN, CDR2 SYDVKM. V gave up 6 bases and J gave up 4 bases, with 22 bases separating them. This CDR3 comprises 16 residues. The DNA for the CDR3 is TGTGCCAGCAGCTCCCCCTACTCGACAGGAACGTACGAGCAGTACTTC. Translated: CASSSPYSTGTYEQYF.

V usage is TRBV14 and J usage is TRBJ1-3, with 7 bases fitting TRBD1. CDR1 is SGHDN, CDR2 FVKESK, per germline. This CDR3 has 15 residues. Losses at the gene ends were 4 bases for V and 6 bases for J; bases not matched to a gene: 9. The CDR3 spells CASSPSGQEVNTIYF. The CDR3 DNA reads TGTGCCAGCAGCCCCAGCGGACAGGAGGTAAACACCATATATTTT.

This clone was seen a few times. The CDR3 protein is CASSWVRTGNTEAFF. DNA of the CDR3: TGTGCCAGCAGCTGGGTAAGGACAGGGAACACTGAAGCTTTCTTT. The chain links TRBV7-8 to TRBJ1-1; 7 bases align to TRBD1. CDR3 size: 15 residues. Germline V gives CDR1 SGHVS, CDR2 FQNEAQ. J lost 1 base, V lost 4 bases, and 6 bases had no gene match.

The chain has TRBV6-9 and TRBJ1-2; no reliable D call. The CDR3 consists of 15 residues. Germline V gene data show CDR1 as MNHGY and CDR2 as SVAAGI. V dropped 5 bases and J dropped 0 bases, with 13 bases sitting between them. The CDR3 region has the DNA TGTGCCAGCAGTCGTAGCCGGGAAGCTAACTATGGCTACACCTTC. Translation gives CASSRSREANYGYTF.

This rearrangement joins TRBV10-1 to TRBJ2-7; possibly TRBD1 for D (5 bases). CDR1 is WNHNN and CDR2 is SYGVQD in the germline V gene (reference sequence). This CDR3 contains 11 residues. Trimming stripped 3 bases from V and 9 bases from J, with 9 bases between. CDR3 amino acids: CASSDRVGQYF. CDR3 coding DNA: TGCGCCAGCAGTGACAGGGTCGGGCAGTACTTC.

The CDR3 DNA reads as TGCGCCAGCAGCCCAGATGGACAGGCCGGCAACACTGAAGCTTTCTTT. It encodes CASSPDGQAGNTEAFF. The rearrangement joins TRBV5-1 to TRBJ1-1; 7 bases are a match to TRBD1. Germline lookup yields CDR1 SGHRS and CDR2 YFSETQ. With V trimmed by 4 bases and J by 2 bases, 11 bases remained unmatched. CDR3 length: 16 residues.

With respect to this clone: This CDR3 fails to terminate in the conserved phenylalanine or tryptophan, so it likely reflects a read error. The rearrangement joins TRBV29-1 to TRBJ2-7, with 12 positions matching TRBD1. Per germline, CDR1 SQVTM and CDR2 ANQGSEA. CDR3 size: 13 residues. Trimming at V came to 7 bases and at J to 5 bases, leaving 6 bases not matched to a gene. In DNA form, the CDR3 reads TGCAGCGCCACGGGACAGGGGGCTCACGAGCAGTACTTA. Encoded protein: CSATGQGAHEQYL.

The chain has TRBV10-3 and TRBJ2-5; TRBD1 matches at 9 bases. Germline assignment: CDR1 ENHRY and CDR2 SYGVKD. Trimming at V came to 3 bases and at J to 0 bases, leaving 2 bases not matched to a gene. The CDR3 length is 15 residues. CDR3 loop: CAISEGTGNQETQYF. CDR3 DNA sequence: TGTGCCATCAGTGAAGGGACAGGGAACCAAGAGACCCAGTACTTC.

This chain uses TRBV28 with TRBJ2-7; D gene uncertain. This CDR3 comprises 12 residues. Per the germline V gene, CDR1 is MDHEN and CDR2 is SYDVKM. Trimming left V 2 bases short and J 5 bases short, with 7 bases between. The CDR3 nucleotides read TGTGCCAGCAGTTTACGTGGGAACGAGCAGTACTTC. The encoded protein is CASSLRGNEQYF. The whole variable domain, remainder taken from reference TRBV28 and TRBJ2-7, is DVKVTQSSRYLVKRTGEKVFLECVQDMDHENMFWYRQDPGLGLRLIYFSYDVKMKEKGDIPEGYSVSREKKERFSLILESASTNQTSMYLCASSLRGNEQYFGPGTRLTVT.

V is TRBV7-6 and J is TRBJ2-1; D is uncertain. This CDR3 region has 14 residues. The V gene lost 5 bases and the J gene lost 6 bases, with 14 bases spanning the gap. Germline CDR1 reads SGHVS; CDR2 reads FNYEAQ. In DNA, the CDR3 is TGTGCCAGCAGCCCACGGACGAGAATCAATGAGCAGTTCTTC. It is translated as CASSPRTRINEQFF.

Many counts were recorded for this clone. The rearrangement joins TRBV28 to TRBJ1-5; D gene unclear. Trimming pared 8 bases from V and 3 bases from J, leaving 8 bases between. Per germline, CDR1 MDHEN and CDR2 SYDVKM. This CDR3 is built from 12 residues. The CDR3 bases are TGTGCCAGCGTCGTCGACAATCAGCCCCAGCATTTT. This translates into CASVVDNQPQHF.

CDR3 bases: TGTGCCAGCGCCGACGGGGGGTCCTACAATGAGCAGTTCTTC. It codes for CASADGGSYNEQFF. The rearrangement uses TRBV28 and TRBJ2-1, with 7 nucleotides matching TRBD2. V lost 8 bases and J lost 1; bases outside the gene matches: 5. Germline V CDR1 and CDR2: MDHEN, SYDVKM. The CDR3 contains 14 residues.

The rearrangement joins TRBV9 to TRBJ2-1; maybe TRBD2 (6 bases). With 2 bases removed from V and 7 bases from J, the gap between germline ends came to 13 bases. CDR3 size: 14 residues. Germline V gene sequence: CDR1 SGDLS, CDR2 YYNGEE. The chain's CDR3 is CASSVTGDRNEQFF. The CDR3 DNA reads as TGTGCCAGCAGCGTGACGGGAGATCGAAATGAGCAGTTCTTC.

The chain links TRBV19 to TRBJ2-1; maybe TRBD2 (6 bases). V dropped 1 base and J dropped 7 bases, with 11 bases sitting between them. Germline V gives CDR1 LNHDA, CDR2 SQIVND (reference sequence). The length of the CDR3 is 14 residues. The CDR3 DNA reads TGTGCCAGTAGTATAGCGGGAGTGGTTAATGAGCAGTTCTTC. Its translation: CASSIAGVVNEQFF.